Listed below are T cell receptor beta chains from one sample, sequenced in a study of blood T cells in healthy people across ages. TCRdb called the 5' RACE reads again in MiXCR, with one record for every CDR3 protein. This sample yields 920,000 or so distinct CDR3 sequences, of which over 35% are seen a single time; about 19% belongs to the top ten. Sequenced sample: blood. The source of these receptors is a woman aged 55-69 years in good health. Both conserved end residues are part of each CDR3. The order of the fields is CDR3 DNA, CDR3 protein, D gene, clone size, V gene, J gene. A D gene is named only where the DNA matches it firmly. Size values are once, few and many counts, or a class for expanded clones, and some rows have none.

CDR3 DNA: TGTGCCAGCTCACCTGAGCTCACAGAAAATTCACCCCTCCACTTT
CDR3 protein: CASSPELTENSPLHF
D gene: -
clone size: -
V gene: TRBV18
J gene: TRBJ1-6

CDR3 DNA: TGTGCCAGCAGCCCAGCGGAGGGATCCTACGAGCAGTACTTC
CDR3 protein: CASSPAEGSYEQYF
D gene: -
clone size: -
V gene: TRBV7-9
J gene: TRBJ2-7

CDR3 DNA: TGTGCCAGCAGCTTTCCCTTTGCCGGGCCGACCCGAGAAACCAAAAACATTCAGTACTTC
CDR3 protein: CASSFPFAGPTRETKNIQYF
D gene: -
clone size: few
V gene: TRBV5-5
J gene: TRBJ2-4

CDR3 DNA: TGCGCCAGCAGCTTGCCACTAGCGGACACAGATACGCAGTATTTT
CDR3 protein: CASSLPLADTDTQYF
D gene: TRBD2
clone size: many
V gene: TRBV5-1
J gene: TRBJ2-3

CDR3 DNA: TGTGCCAGCAGGGAACGGACAGGGACGAAGTGGAGCAATCAGCCCCAGCATTTT
CDR3 protein: CASRERTGTKWSNQPQHF
D gene: TRBD1
clone size: -
V gene: TRBV2
J gene: TRBJ1-5

CDR3 DNA: TGTGCCAGCAGCCAGGGAGAATTCCCCTACGAGCAGTACTTC
CDR3 protein: CASSQGEFPYEQYF
D gene: -
clone size: -
V gene: TRBV3-1
J gene: TRBJ2-7

CDR3 DNA: TGTGCCAGCAGACCCGGGAGAGTAAACTATGGCTACACCTTC
CDR3 protein: CASRPGRVNYGYTF
D gene: -
clone size: -
V gene: TRBV6-5
J gene: TRBJ1-2

CDR3 DNA: TGTGCCACCAGAAGAGGGGTAAATGAACAGTTCTTC
CDR3 protein: CATRRGVNEQFF
D gene: -
clone size: -
V gene: TRBV15
J gene: TRBJ2-1

CDR3 DNA: TGCGCCAGCAGTCGGGCTCTCGGTAGCGGGGTCACAGATACGCAGTATTTT
CDR3 protein: CASSRALGSGVTDTQYF
D gene: TRBD2
clone size: once
V gene: TRBV10-2
J gene: TRBJ2-3

CDR3 DNA: TGTGCCACCGGGGACACCCTGAACACTGAAGCTTTCTTT
CDR3 protein: CATGDTLNTEAFF
D gene: -
clone size: -
V gene: TRBV10-3
J gene: TRBJ1-1

CDR3 DNA: TGTGCCAGCAATCGGCAGGGGTCAGAGACCCAGTACTTC
CDR3 protein: CASNRQGSETQYF
D gene: -
clone size: -
V gene: TRBV27
J gene: TRBJ2-5

CDR3 DNA: TGCAGCGTTGGACAGGGGAGCTCCTACGAGCAGTACTTC
CDR3 protein: CSVGQGSSYEQYF
D gene: TRBD1
clone size: few
V gene: TRBV29-1
J gene: TRBJ2-7

CDR3 DNA: TGTGCCTGGAGTGTAGACTGGGGAGCTCTTGGTGGCTACACCTTC
CDR3 protein: CAWSVDWGALGGYTF
D gene: -
clone size: -
V gene: TRBV30
J gene: TRBJ1-2

CDR3 DNA: TGTGCCAGCACCTCATCCTGGCAGGCAATACGGAATTATAGCAATCAGCCCCAGCATTTT
CDR3 protein: CASTSSWQAIRNYSNQPQHF
D gene: -
clone size: -
V gene: TRBV28
J gene: TRBJ1-5

CDR3 DNA: TGCGCCAGCAGCGGAACAGGGGGATCTGCGGGCGAGCAGTACTTC
CDR3 protein: CASSGTGGSAGEQYF
D gene: TRBD1
clone size: -
V gene: TRBV5-1
J gene: TRBJ2-7

CDR3 DNA: TGTGCCAGCAGCCTATCTGGCAGAAGAAACACTGAAGCTTTCTTT
CDR3 protein: CASSLSGRRNTEAFF
D gene: -
clone size: -
V gene: TRBV7-9
J gene: TRBJ1-1

CDR3 DNA: TGCAGTGCTAGGGGCGGAGAAGGGTACTTC
CDR3 protein: CSARGGEGYF
D gene: -
clone size: few
V gene: TRBV20-1
J gene: TRBJ2-5

CDR3 DNA: TGCAGTGCTGACTCGGGACTTATCGAGCAGTACTTC
CDR3 protein: CSADSGLIEQYF
D gene: -
clone size: -
V gene: TRBV20-1
J gene: TRBJ2-7

CDR3 DNA: TGTGCCAGCCAAAAGGGGGATCAGCCCCAGCATTTT
CDR3 protein: CASQKGDQPQHF
D gene: -
clone size: -
V gene: TRBV7-9
J gene: TRBJ1-5

CDR3 DNA: TGCAGTGCTAGAGCAGGGTACCAAAGTGGGCAGTACTTC
CDR3 protein: CSARAGYQSGQYF
D gene: -
clone size: -
V gene: TRBV20-1
J gene: TRBJ2-5

CDR3 DNA: TGTGCCAGCAGTCCTGTGCTACCTGCCCGGGAGCAGTACTTC
CDR3 protein: CASSPVLPAREQYF
D gene: -
clone size: once
V gene: TRBV28
J gene: TRBJ2-4

CDR3 DNA: TGTGCCAGCGAGGTCGCAAGGGGGCATATTGACGCGGGAGGGCCCGTACACTCCTACAATGAGCAGTTCTTC
CDR3 protein: CASEVARGHIDAGGPVHSYNEQFF
D gene: TRBD2
clone size: -
V gene: TRBV27
J gene: TRBJ2-1

CDR3 DNA: TGTGCCAGCAGTTTAGTAGGCGGGAGATTGGGGCAGTACTTC
CDR3 protein: CASSLVGGRLGQYF
D gene: TRBD2
clone size: -
V gene: TRBV12-3/TRBV12-4
J gene: TRBJ2-4